Each of the 29 T cell receptor beta chains below was sequenced from the same sample in a study of CD8 T cells in ankylosing spondylitis (dated by TCRdb to about 2017). The library relied on 5' RACE. For sequencing, an Illumina HiSeq 2500 was employed. Starting from the raw public reads, TCRdb applied fastp trimming at Q25, assembled clones with MiXCR and retained in-frame beta chains. CDR3 protein duplicates are merged, each entry listing the most common genes and DNA. The sample table holds about 200,000 distinct CDR3 sequences, of which 20% to 30% were seen once. The ten largest clones represent about 6.2% of the sample. The sample taken for sequencing was blood, either unsorted or a sorted T cell fraction (not recorded which). The receptors here all came from a male donor with ankylosing spondylitis or in good health (not recorded which).

DNA of the CDR3: TGCAGTGCGAGCAGGAGGGGTGGGTACGAGCAGTACTTC. Its translation is CSASRRGGYEQYF. This chain uses TRBV20-1 with TRBJ2-7; D possibly corresponds to TRBD2 (6 bases). The CDR3 totals 13 residues. V was pared by 6 bases and J by 4 bases, with 16 bases between. The germline gives CDR1 DFQATT, CDR2 SNEGSKA (reference sequence).

This clonotype was detected ten times or more. V is TRBV5-1 and J is TRBJ2-3, with D perhaps being TRBD1 or TRBD2 (5 bases each). V shed 2 bases and J shed 2 bases, with 12 bases lying between them. Germline assignment: CDR1 SGHRS and CDR2 YFSETQ. The CDR3 contains 15 residues. The CDR3 spells CASSFGDPLTDTQYF. CDR3 nucleotide sequence: TGCGCCAGCAGCTTCGGGGACCCACTCACAGATACGCAGTATTTT.

The chain combines TRBV29-1 with TRBJ2-1; a weak D match, TRBD2 (6 bases). The germline V gene has CDR1 SQVTM and CDR2 ANQGSEA. Trimming pared 6 bases from V and 7 bases from J, leaving 16 bases between. The CDR3 extends over 13 amino acids. The CDR3 spells CSVVGRGTNEQFF. Written as DNA, the CDR3 is TGCAGCGTCGTTGGGCGGGGTACAAATGAGCAGTTCTTC.

The CDR3 nucleotides are TGTGCCATCAGGGCAGGGGGCGAAGCTAATGAAAAACTGTTTTTT. Amino acids: CAIRAGGEANEKLFF. This rearrangement joins TRBV10-3 to TRBJ1-4; 8 bases are shared with TRBD1. Unmatched junction bases numbered 6, after V lost 6 bases and J lost 3 bases. Germline values: CDR1 ENHRY, CDR2 SYGVKD. The CDR3 loop spans 15 amino acids.

To note about this clonotype: A single base separates this from a much larger clone, so it may be a read error. The chain has TRBV25-1 and TRBJ1-1; D not resolved. In germline, CDR1 is MGHDK, CDR2 SYGVNS. Trimming pared 1 base from V and 4 bases from J, leaving 7 bases between. There are 13 residues in the CDR3. CDR3 sequence reads: CASSESRSTEAFF. The CDR3 nucleotides are TGTGCCAGCAGTGAATCTCGGAGCACTGAAGCTTTCTTT.

The chain employs TRBV20-1 and TRBJ2-1; D perhaps matches TRBD2 (6 bases). V lost 5 bases and J 0 bases, leaving 14 bases between the germline ends. The CDR3 runs to 15 residues. Germline CDR1 reads DFQATT; CDR2 reads SNEGSKA (reference sequence). CDR3 residues: CSASQRARSYNEQFF. The DNA for the CDR3 is TGCAGTGCTTCCCAGCGGGCCCGCTCCTACAATGAGCAGTTCTTC.

This clonotype was picked up many times. The J gene is TRBJ1-1, the V gene TRBV29-1; D remains unclear. The V end was cut by 3 bases, the J end by 7 bases, with 6 bases between. The CDR3 is made up of 10 amino acids. Looked up from germline, CDR1 is SQVTM and CDR2 is ANQGSEA. The CDR3 nucleotides read TGCAGCGTTGATACTGATGAAGCTTTCTTT. It is translated as CSVDTDEAFF.

This clonotype was seen more than once but under ten times. V and J are TRBV24-1 and TRBJ2-3; maybe TRBD2 (7 bases). CDR3 length equals 15 residues. With 0 bases removed from V and 7 bases from J, the gap between germline ends came to 13 bases. CDR1 and CDR2 from the germline V gene are KGHDR and SFDVKD. The DNA of the CDR3 is TGTGCCACCAGTGATTTGGAGGGGGGGCCGAATACGCAGTATTTT. Its translation is CATSDLEGGPNTQYF.

The chain combines TRBV7-2 with TRBJ2-7, with 14 nucleotides matching TRBD2. With V trimmed by 4 bases and J by 7 bases, 3 bases remained unmatched. Germline values: CDR1 SGHTA, CDR2 FQGNSA. The CDR3 runs to 14 residues. DNA of the CDR3: TGTGCCAGCAGCTCGGGACTAGCGGGAGAAGAGCAGTACTTC. This codes for CASSSGLAGEEQYF.

The CDR3, as DNA: TGTGCCATCAGTGAGGGGACAGGGGGCATTGGAAACACCATATATTTT. Translated, it gives CAISEGTGGIGNTIYF. The chain links TRBV10-3 to TRBJ1-3; 12 positions agree with TRBD1. This CDR3 is 16 amino acids long. After removal of 2 bases from V and 3 bases from J, the junction contained 2 bases not matched to a gene. Germline V CDR1 and CDR2: ENHRY, SYGVKD.

This chain uses TRBV3-1 with TRBJ2-1; 14 nucleotides match TRBD2. The CDR3 length is 17 residues. Germline CDR1 LGHDT, CDR2 YNNKEL (reference sequence). After removal of 0 bases from V and 10 bases from J, the junction contained 8 bases not matched to a gene. The CDR3, as DNA: TGTGCCAGCAGCCAAGACCCCGGACTAGCGGGAGGCTGGGAGCAGTTCTTC. Residues: CASSQDPGLAGGWEQFF.

This chain links TRBV11-2 with TRBJ2-5; a weak D match, TRBD2 (6 bases). With 2 bases removed from V and 5 bases from J, the gap between germline ends came to 18 bases. The CDR3 runs 16 residues. Germline loops: CDR1 SGHAT, CDR2 FQNNGV. DNA of the CDR3: TGTGCCAGCAGCTTAACAAAACGCGGGACCAGGGAGACCCAGTACTTC. Residues: CASSLTKRGTRETQYF. Variable domain in full (rest from reference TRBV11-2 and TRBJ2-5): EAGVAQSPRYKIIEKRQSVAFWCNPISGHATLYWYQQILGQGPKLLIQFQNNGVVDDSQLPKDRFSAERLKGVDSTLKIQPAKLEDSAVYLCASSLTKRGTRETQYFGPGTRLLVL.

The gene calls are TRBV6-5 and TRBJ2-4; the D gene is possibly TRBD1 (6 bases). The CDR3 sequence is 15 residues long. V dropped 0 bases and J dropped 8 bases, with 14 bases sitting between them. CDR1 and CDR2 (germline): MNHEY, SVGAGI. The CDR3: CASSYSRGTGDIQYF. Written as DNA, the CDR3 is TGTGCCAGCAGTTACTCGAGGGGGACCGGAGACATTCAGTACTTC.

DNA of the CDR3: TGCAGTGCTAGAAGTAACCGACTAGCGGGAGGAAACTACGAGCAGTACTTC. This codes for CSARSNRLAGGNYEQYF. V is TRBV20-1 and J is TRBJ2-7; 13 bases line up with TRBD2. The J segment lost 3 bases and the V segment lost 2 bases, leaving 10 bases of the junction unmatched. CDR1 and CDR2 (germline): DFQATT, SNEGSKA (reference sequence). CDR3 length: 17 residues.

This clonotype showed up many times. J is TRBJ2-1 and V is TRBV7-8; D remains ambiguous. The CDR3 sequence is 15 residues long. From germline, CDR1 is SGHVS and CDR2 FQNEAQ. Trimming stripped 5 bases from V and 0 bases from J, with 11 bases between. This chain's CDR3 is CASSLNIGSYNEQFF. As DNA, the CDR3 is TGTGCCAGCAGCCTGAATATAGGCTCCTACAATGAGCAGTTCTTC.

This clonotype appeared many times. The CDR3 protein is CARKSDRVKLYF. The CDR3 DNA reads as TGTGCCCGAAAGTCCGACAGGGTGAAATTGTACTTC. The chain joins TRBV25-1 to TRBJ2-4; 7 bases map to TRBD1. Germline-derived CDR1 and CDR2 are MGHDK and SYGVNS. The CDR3 spans 12 residues. V lost 11 bases, J lost 15 bases, and 16 bases stayed unmatched.

The V gene is TRBV12-3 or TRBV12-4, the J gene TRBJ2-7, with 8 positions matching TRBD1. CDR3 length: 13 residues. Trimming removed 5 bases from V and 2 bases from J; junction bases left unmatched: 2. In nucleotides, the CDR3 is TGTGCCAGCAGTGACAGGGGAACCTACGAGCAGTACTTC. Translating it yields CASSDRGTYEQYF.

This clonotype came up many times. V and J are TRBV5-1 and TRBJ2-1; D gene uncertain. The germline V and J ends were trimmed by 5 bases and 9 bases, with 9 bases remaining between them. The length of the CDR3 is 11 residues. Germline V gives CDR1 SGHRS, CDR2 YFSETQ. CDR3 amino acids: CASSTDGEQFF. In nucleotides, the CDR3 is TGCGCCAGCAGTACCGACGGTGAGCAGTTCTTC.

V is TRBV12-3 or TRBV12-4 and J is TRBJ1-1, with D unresolved. There are 13 residues in the CDR3. V was pared by 6 bases and J by 4 bases, with 12 bases between. CDR3 DNA sequence: TGTGCCAGCAGCTTACAGAGCTTCACTGAAGCTTTCTTT. Protein product: CASSLQSFTEAFF.

This clonotype appeared many times. This chain joins TRBV4-2 and TRBJ2-1, with 12 positions matching TRBD2. The CDR3 extends over 18 amino acids. Germline assignment: CDR1 LGHNA and CDR2 YNFKEQ. V trimming: 4 bases; J trimming: 5 bases; junction bases outside the gene matches: 12. CDR3 DNA: TGTGCCAGCAGCCCCCGGCCCGGGACTAGCGGGCCGGACAATGAGCAGTTCTTC. Translating it yields CASSPRPGTSGPDNEQFF.

In this sample, this clonotype turned up a few times. The chain is built from TRBV10-3 and TRBJ2-3, with a tentative D call TRBD2 (6 bases). The CDR3 contains 13 residues. Germline V gene lookup returns CDR1 ENHRY and CDR2 SYGVKD. Deletions cut 10 bases from V and 2 bases from J, with 13 bases between. This CDR3 reads CASASRDTDTQYF. The CDR3 DNA is TGTGCCAGCGCCTCGCGGGACACAGATACGCAGTATTTT.

The table lists this clonotype with many counts. The CDR3 DNA sequence: TGTGCCAGCGACCAAATAGGGAAGGGCTCCTACGAGCAGTACTTC. This sequence encodes CASDQIGKGSYEQYF. The chain is built from TRBV28 and TRBJ2-7; no firm D call. The CDR3 spans 15 residues. Looked up from germline, CDR1 is MDHEN and CDR2 is SYDVKM. V was trimmed by 8 bases and J by 0 bases, leaving 17 bases between them.

This clonotype has only one observation. V gene TRBV15 combines with J gene TRBJ2-1; the match to TRBD1 covers 10 bases. J lost 6 bases, V lost 5 bases, and 4 bases had no gene match. The V gene's germline CDR1 is LNHNV and CDR2 YYDKDF (reference sequence). CDR3 length equals 14 residues. The CDR3 is CATSSGQGTNEQFF. CDR3 nucleotide sequence: TGTGCCACCAGCTCGGGACAGGGGACCAATGAGCAGTTCTTC.

The chain joins TRBV20-1 to TRBJ2-5, with D perhaps TRBD2 (6 bases). The V gene's germline CDR1 is DFQATT and CDR2 SNEGSKA (reference sequence). V was shortened by 6 bases and J by 4 bases, with 12 bases between the two germline ends. This CDR3 spans 12 amino acids. The CDR3 nucleotides read TGCAGTGCGGAGGGGATTCGAGAGACCCAGTACTTC. Its protein is CSAEGIRETQYF.

Many counts were recorded for this clonotype. V is TRBV7-2 and J is TRBJ2-1; unclear D gene. Germline-derived CDR1 and CDR2 are SGHTA and FQGNSA. The CDR3 is made up of 12 amino acids. Trimming removed 1 base from V and 12 bases from J, with 10 bases in between. This chain's CDR3 is CASSLGQPSQFF. The DNA for the CDR3 is TGTGCCAGCAGCTTAGGCCAGCCCTCGCAGTTCTTC.

For this clonotype: Germline and junction disagree at one end, which may indicate a read error. The genes are TRBV20-1 and TRBJ1-6, with TRBD1 as a possible D gene (5 bases). The CDR3 spans 14 residues. Germline V gene sequence: CDR1 DFQATT, CDR2 SNEGSKA (reference sequence). The CDR3 region has the DNA TGCAGTACTAGTCCCAGGGAGAATAATTCACCCCTCCACTTT. Amino acid sequence: CSTSPRENNSPLHF.

The rearrangement uses TRBV2 and TRBJ2-7; D gene unclear. The V gene lost 1 base and the J gene lost 2 bases, with 9 bases spanning the gap. Germline V gives CDR1 SNHLY, CDR2 FYNNEI. The CDR3 runs 14 residues. The CDR3: CASSEGTGTYEQYF. As DNA, the CDR3 is TGTGCCAGCAGTGAAGGGACCGGAACCTACGAGCAGTACTTC.

This clonotype was seen repeatedly, ten times or more. This chain links TRBV9 with TRBJ2-3, with a weak D call TRBD1 (6 bases). This CDR3 spans 15 amino acids. Germline CDR1 reads SGDLS; CDR2 reads YYNGEE. Trimming pared 4 bases from V and 2 bases from J, leaving 14 bases between. In DNA, the CDR3 is TGTGCCAGCAGCCGGACTCAGGGGCTCACAGATACGCAGTATTTT. This encodes CASSRTQGLTDTQYF.

This clonotype has at least ten counts. V gene TRBV12-3 or TRBV12-4 combines with J gene TRBJ1-1, with 7 nucleotides matching TRBD1. Unmatched junction bases numbered 0, after V lost 2 bases and J lost 3 bases. CDR3 length: 13 amino acids. Written as DNA, the CDR3 is TGTGCCAGCAGTTTAACAGGGGACACTGAAGCTTTCTTT. Its protein product is CASSLTGDTEAFF.